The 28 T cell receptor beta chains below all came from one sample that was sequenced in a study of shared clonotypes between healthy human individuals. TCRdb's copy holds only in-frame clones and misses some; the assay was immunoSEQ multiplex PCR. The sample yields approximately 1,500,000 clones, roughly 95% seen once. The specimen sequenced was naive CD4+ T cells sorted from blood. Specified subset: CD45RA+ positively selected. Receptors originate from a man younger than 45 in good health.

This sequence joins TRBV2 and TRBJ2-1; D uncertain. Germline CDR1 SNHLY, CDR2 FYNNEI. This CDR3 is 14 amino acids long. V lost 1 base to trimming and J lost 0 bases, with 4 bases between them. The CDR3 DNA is TGTGCCAGCAGTGAAGGGCTCTCCTACAATGAGCAGTTCTTC. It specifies CASSEGLSYNEQFF.

CDR3 DNA sequence: TGTGCCAGCAGTGATCTCTGGAAGACCCAGTACTTC. Its translation: CASSDLWKTQYF. V gene TRBV25-1 combines with J gene TRBJ2-5, with D unclear. The germline CDR1 and CDR2 sequences are MGHDK and SYGVNS. The CDR3 extends over 12 amino acids. V shed 3 bases and J shed 6 bases, with 8 bases lying between them.

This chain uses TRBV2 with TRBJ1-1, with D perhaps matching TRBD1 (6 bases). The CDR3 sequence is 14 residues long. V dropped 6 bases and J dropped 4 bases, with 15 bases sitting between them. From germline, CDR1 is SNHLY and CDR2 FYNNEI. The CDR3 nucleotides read TGTGCCAGCAGGCGGGGGGCGGTTGGCACTGAAGCTTTCTTT. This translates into CASRRGAVGTEAFF. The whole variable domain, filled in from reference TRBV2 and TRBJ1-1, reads EPEVTQTPSHQVTQMGQEVILRCVPISNHLYFYWYRQILGQKVEFLVSFYNNEISEKSEIFDDQFSVERPDGSNFTLKIRSTKLEDSAMYFCASRRGAVGTEAFFGQGTRLTVV.

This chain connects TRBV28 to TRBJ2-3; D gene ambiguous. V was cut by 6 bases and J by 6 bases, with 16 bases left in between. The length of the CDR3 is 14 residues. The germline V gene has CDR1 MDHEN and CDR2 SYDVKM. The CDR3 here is CASRQPRVGDTQYF. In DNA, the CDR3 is TGTGCCAGCAGACAACCACGGGTTGGGGATACGCAGTATTTT.

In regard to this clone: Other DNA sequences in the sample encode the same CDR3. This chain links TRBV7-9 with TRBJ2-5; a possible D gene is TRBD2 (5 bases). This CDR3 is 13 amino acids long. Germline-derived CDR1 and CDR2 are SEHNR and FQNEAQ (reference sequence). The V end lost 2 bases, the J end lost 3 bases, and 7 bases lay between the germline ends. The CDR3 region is CASSLSAEETQYF. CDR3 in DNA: TGTGCCAGCAGCTTATCAGCGGAAGAGACCCAGTACTTC.

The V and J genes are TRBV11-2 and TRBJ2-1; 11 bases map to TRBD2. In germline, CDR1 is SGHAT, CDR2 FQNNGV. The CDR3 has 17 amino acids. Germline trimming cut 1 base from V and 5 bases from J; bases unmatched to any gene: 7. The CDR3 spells CASSLGASGRLHNEQFF. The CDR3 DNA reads TGTGCCAGCAGCTTAGGGGCTAGCGGGAGGTTGCACAATGAGCAGTTCTTC.

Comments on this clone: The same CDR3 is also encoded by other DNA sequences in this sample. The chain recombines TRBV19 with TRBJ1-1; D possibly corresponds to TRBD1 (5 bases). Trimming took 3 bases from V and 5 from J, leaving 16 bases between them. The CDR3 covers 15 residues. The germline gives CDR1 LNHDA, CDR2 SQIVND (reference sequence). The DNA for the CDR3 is TGTGCCAGTAGTATCGCCTCGGGGGTTGGAACTGAAGCTTTCTTT. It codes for CASSIASGVGTEAFF.

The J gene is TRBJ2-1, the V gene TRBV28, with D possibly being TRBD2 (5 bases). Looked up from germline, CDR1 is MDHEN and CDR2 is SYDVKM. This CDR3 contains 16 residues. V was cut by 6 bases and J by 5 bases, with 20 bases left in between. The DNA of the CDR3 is TGTGCCAGCAGCCCCAGTATGGGAGTTAGCGACAATGAGCAGTTCTTC. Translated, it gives CASSPSMGVSDNEQFF. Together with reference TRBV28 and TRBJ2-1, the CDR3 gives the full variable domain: DVKVTQSSRYLVKRTGEKVFLECVQDMDHENMFWYRQDPGLGLRLIYFSYDVKMKEKGDIPEGYSVSREKKERFSLILESASTNQTSMYLCASSPSMGVSDNEQFFGPGTRLTVL.

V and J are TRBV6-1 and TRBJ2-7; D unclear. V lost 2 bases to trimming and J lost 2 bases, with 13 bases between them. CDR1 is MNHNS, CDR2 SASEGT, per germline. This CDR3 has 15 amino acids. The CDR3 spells CASSEMGSLTYEQYF. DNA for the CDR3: TGTGCCAGCAGTGAAATGGGTTCCCTGACCTACGAGCAGTACTTC.

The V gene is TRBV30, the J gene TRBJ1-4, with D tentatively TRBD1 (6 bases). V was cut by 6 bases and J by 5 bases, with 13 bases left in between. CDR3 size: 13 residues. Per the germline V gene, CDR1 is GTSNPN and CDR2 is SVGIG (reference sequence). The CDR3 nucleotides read TGTGCCTGTTCGGACAGTATAAATGAAAAACTGTTTTTT. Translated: CACSDSINEKLFF. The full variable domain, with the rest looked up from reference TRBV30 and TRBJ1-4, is SQTIHQWPATLVQPVGSPLSLECTVEGTSNPNLYWYRQAAGRGLQLLFYSVGIGQISSEVPQNLSASRPQDRQFILSSKKLLLSDSGFYLCACSDSINEKLFFGSGTQLSVL.

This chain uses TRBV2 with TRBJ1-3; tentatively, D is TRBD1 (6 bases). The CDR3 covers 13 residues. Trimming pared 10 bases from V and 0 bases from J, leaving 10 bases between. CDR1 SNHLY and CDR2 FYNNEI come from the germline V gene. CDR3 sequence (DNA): TGTGCCAACGACAGGCGCTCTGGAAACACCATATATTTT. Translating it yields CANDRRSGNTIYF.

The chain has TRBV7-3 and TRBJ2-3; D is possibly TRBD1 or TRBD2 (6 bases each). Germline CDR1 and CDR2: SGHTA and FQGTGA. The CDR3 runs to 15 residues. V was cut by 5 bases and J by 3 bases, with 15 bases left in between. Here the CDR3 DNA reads TGTGCCAGCAGCCTCGGGGGCAGGGAGACAGATACGCAGTATTTT. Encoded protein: CASSLGGRETDTQYF.

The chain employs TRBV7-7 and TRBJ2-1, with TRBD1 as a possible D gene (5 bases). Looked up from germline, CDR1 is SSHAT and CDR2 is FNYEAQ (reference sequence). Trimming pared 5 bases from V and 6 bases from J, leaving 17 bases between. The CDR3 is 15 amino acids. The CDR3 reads CASSPDSGSSNEQFF. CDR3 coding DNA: TGTGCCAGCAGCCCCGACAGTGGATCAAGCAATGAGCAGTTCTTC.

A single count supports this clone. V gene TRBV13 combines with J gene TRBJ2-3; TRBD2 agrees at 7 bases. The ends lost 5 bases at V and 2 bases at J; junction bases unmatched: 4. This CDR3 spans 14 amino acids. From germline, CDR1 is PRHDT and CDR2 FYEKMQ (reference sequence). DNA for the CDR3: TGTGCCAGCAGCCGGACTAGTGACACAGATACGCAGTATTTT. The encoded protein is CASSRTSDTDTQYF.

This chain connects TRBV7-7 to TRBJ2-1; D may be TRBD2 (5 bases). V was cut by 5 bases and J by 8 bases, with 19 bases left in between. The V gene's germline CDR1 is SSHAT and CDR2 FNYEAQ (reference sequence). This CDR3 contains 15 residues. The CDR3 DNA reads TGTGCCAGCAGCAGAGCGGTTCTACCGGGCGATGAGCAGTTCTTC. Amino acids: CASSRAVLPGDEQFF. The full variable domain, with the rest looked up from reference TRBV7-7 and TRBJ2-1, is GAGVSQSPRYKVTKRGQDVTLRCDPISSHATLYWYQQALGQGPEFLTYFNYEAQPDKSGLPSDRFSAERPEGSISTLTIQRTEQRDSAMYRCASSRAVLPGDEQFFGPGTRLTVL.

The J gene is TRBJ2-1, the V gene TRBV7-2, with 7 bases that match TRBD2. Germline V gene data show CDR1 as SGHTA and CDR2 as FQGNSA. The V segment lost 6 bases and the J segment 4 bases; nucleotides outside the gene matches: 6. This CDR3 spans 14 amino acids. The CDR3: CASRPPGLYNEQFF. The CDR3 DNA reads TGTGCCAGCAGACCCCCGGGACTATACAATGAGCAGTTCTTC.

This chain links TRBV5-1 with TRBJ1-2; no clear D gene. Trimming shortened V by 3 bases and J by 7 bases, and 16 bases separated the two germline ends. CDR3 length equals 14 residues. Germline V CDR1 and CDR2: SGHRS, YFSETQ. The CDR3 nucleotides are TGCGCCAGCAGCTCTCCAGAAGGGTACTCTGGCTACACCTTC. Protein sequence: CASSSPEGYSGYTF.

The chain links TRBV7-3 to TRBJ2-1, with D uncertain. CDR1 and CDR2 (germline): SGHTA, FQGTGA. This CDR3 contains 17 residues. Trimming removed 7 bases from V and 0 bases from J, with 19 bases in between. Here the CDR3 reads CASMDEMNSRSYNEQFF. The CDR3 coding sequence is TGTGCCAGCATGGACGAGATGAACTCCCGCTCCTACAATGAGCAGTTCTTC.

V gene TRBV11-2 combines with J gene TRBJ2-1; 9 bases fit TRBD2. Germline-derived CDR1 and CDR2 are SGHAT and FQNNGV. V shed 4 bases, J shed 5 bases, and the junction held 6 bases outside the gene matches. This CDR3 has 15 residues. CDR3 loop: CASSSTGTSNNEQFF. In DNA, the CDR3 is TGTGCCAGCAGCTCAACCGGGACTAGCAACAATGAGCAGTTCTTC.

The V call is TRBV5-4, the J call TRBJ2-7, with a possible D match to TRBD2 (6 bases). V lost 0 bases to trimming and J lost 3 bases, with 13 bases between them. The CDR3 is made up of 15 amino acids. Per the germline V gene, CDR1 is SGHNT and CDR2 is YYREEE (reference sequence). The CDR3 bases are TGTGCCAGCAGCTTGGGGGGTGGACTAAACTACGAGCAGTACTTC. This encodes CASSLGGGLNYEQYF.

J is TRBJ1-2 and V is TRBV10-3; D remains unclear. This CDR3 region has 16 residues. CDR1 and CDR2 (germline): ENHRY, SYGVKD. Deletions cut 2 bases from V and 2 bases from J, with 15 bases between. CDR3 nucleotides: TGTGCCATCAGTGAGCCCCCACCCGCCGGAAACTATGGCTACACCTTC. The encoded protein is CAISEPPPAGNYGYTF.

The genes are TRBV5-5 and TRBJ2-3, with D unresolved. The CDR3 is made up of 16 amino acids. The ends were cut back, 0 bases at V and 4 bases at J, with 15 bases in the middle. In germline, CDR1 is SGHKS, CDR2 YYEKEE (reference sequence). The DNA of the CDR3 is TGTGCCAGCAGCTTGGCCGGGTACCCCGTCCCAGATACGCAGTATTTT. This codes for CASSLAGYPVPDTQYF.

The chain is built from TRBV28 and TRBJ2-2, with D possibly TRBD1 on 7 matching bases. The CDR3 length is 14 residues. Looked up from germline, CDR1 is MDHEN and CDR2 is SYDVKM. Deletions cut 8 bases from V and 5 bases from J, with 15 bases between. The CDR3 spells CASRGDSTTGELFF. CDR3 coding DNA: TGTGCCAGCCGCGGGGACAGCACGACCGGGGAGCTGTTTTTT.

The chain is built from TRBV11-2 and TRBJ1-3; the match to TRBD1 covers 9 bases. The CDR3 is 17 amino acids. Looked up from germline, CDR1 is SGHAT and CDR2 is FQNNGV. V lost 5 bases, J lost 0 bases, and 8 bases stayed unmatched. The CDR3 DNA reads TGTGCCAGCAGCCCCCGGACAGGGGATAACTCTGGAAACACCATATATTTT. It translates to CASSPRTGDNSGNTIYF.

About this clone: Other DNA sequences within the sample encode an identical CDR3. The CDR3 DNA follows: TGTGCCAGCAGTTCGATACAGCCCCAGCATTTT. Protein: CASSSIQPQHF. The chain is built from TRBV28 and TRBJ1-5; D gene unclear. Trimming stripped 4 bases from V and 7 bases from J, with 5 bases between. Germline V gene sequence: CDR1 MDHEN, CDR2 SYDVKM. The CDR3 spans 11 residues.

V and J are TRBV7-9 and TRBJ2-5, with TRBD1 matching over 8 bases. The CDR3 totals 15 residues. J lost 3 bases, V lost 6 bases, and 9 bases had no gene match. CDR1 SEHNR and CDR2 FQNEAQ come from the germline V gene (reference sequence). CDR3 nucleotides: TGTGCCAGCAGTTACGACAGGGGTTGGAAAGAGACCCAGTACTTC. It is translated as CASSYDRGWKETQYF.

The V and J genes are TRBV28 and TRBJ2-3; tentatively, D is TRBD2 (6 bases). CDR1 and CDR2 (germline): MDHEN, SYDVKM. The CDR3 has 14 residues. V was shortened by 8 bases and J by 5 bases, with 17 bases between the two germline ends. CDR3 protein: CASAWAGTQDTQYF. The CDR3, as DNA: TGTGCCAGCGCTTGGGCCGGGACTCAAGATACGCAGTATTTT. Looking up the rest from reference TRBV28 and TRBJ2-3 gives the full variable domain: DVKVTQSSRYLVKRTGEKVFLECVQDMDHENMFWYRQDPGLGLRLIYFSYDVKMKEKGDIPEGYSVSREKKERFSLILESASTNQTSMYLCASAWAGTQDTQYFGPGTRLTVL.

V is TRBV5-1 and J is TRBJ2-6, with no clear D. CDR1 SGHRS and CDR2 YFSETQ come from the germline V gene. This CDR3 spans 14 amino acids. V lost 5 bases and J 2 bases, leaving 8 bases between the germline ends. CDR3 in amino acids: CASRESPGANVLTF. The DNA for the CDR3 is TGCGCCAGCAGAGAAAGTCCTGGGGCCAACGTCCTGACTTTC.